The T cell receptor (beta chain) under discussion was sequenced for a study of beta chain features in type 1 diabetes. The CDR3 sequence is 14 residues long. Germline values: CDR1 LNHDA, CDR2 SQIVND (reference sequence). Trimming at V came to 3 bases and at J to 7 bases, leaving 6 bases not matched to a gene. Concerning this clone itself: The target antigen is unknown.

Points from the study as a whole: A moderate, significant TCRB CDR3 shortening appeared in type 1 diabetes across four CD4+ subsets.

Reverse transcribing all isolated RNA meant expressed TCRB transcripts were sequenced. Using immunoSEQ multiplex PCR, the repertoire was profiled, and TCRdb retains in-frame clones only, with some absent. The sample has some 330,000 clones, 8% to 13% seen once. The clonotype was recovered from a woman aged 25-40 years in good health. Specimen: naive CD4+ T cells from blood. The V gene is TRBV19, the J gene TRBJ2-1, with 7 bases fitting TRBD1. For the CDR3, the DNA is TGTGCCAGTAGTATTAGACAGGGTGGGAATGAGCAGTTCTTC. It translates to CASSIRQGGNEQFF.